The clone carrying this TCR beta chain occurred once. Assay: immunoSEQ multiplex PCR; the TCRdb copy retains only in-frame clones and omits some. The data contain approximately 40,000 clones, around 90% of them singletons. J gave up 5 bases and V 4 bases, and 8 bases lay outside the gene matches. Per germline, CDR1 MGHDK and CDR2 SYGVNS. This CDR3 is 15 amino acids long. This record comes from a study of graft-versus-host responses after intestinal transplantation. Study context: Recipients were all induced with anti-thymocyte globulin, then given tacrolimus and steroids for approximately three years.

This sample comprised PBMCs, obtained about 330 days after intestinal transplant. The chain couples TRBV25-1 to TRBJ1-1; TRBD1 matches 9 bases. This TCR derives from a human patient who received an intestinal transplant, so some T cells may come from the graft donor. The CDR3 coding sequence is TGTGCCAGCAGTGCCCCGGACAGGGGAGGTACTGAAGCTTTCTTT. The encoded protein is CASSAPDRGGTEAFF.